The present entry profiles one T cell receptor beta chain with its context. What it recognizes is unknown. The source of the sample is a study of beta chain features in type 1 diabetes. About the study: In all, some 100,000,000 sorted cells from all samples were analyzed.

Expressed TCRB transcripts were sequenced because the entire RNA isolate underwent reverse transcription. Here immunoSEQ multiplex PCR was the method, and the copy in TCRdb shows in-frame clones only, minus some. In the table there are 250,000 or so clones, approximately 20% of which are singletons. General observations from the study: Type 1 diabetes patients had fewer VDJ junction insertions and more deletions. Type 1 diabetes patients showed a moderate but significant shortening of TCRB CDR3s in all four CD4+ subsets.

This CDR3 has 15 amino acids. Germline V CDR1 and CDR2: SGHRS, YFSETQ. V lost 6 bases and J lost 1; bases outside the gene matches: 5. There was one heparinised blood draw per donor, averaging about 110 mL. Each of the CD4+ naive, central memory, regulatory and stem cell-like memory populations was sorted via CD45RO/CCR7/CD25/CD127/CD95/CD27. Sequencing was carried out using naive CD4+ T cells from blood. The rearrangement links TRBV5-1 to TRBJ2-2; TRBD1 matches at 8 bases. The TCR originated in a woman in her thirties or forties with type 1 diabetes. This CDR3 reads CASTWGTGNTGELFF. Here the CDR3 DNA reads TGCGCCAGCACCTGGGGGACAGGGAACACCGGGGAGCTGTTTTTT.